This TCR beta chain derives from a study of CD8+CD57+ T cells in acquired aplastic anemia. This clonotype was counted between two and nine times. The study profiled TCR beta VDJ and CDR3 using genomic DNA as template. MiXCR, run by TCRdb on the reads, gives a single entry per CDR3 protein. The table includes under 500,000 distinct CDR3 sequences, roughly 34% detected once. CD8+CD57+ cell expansion had been shown by flow cytometry in patients chosen for sequencing. Material: sorted CD4+, CD8+, or CD8+CD57+ T cells (not recorded which) from PBMCs. The TCR comes from a human donor with aplastic anemia.

CDR3 loop: CASSLGDPGELFF. The CDR3 DNA reads TGTGCCAGCAGCTTGGGGGACCCCGGGGAGCTGTTTTTT. The rearrangement links TRBV7-2 to TRBJ2-2; tentatively, D is TRBD1 or TRBD2 (5 bases each). V lost 3 bases and J lost 6, with 8 bases in between. Germline V lookup: CDR1 SGHTA, CDR2 FQGNSA. The CDR3 length is 13 residues.